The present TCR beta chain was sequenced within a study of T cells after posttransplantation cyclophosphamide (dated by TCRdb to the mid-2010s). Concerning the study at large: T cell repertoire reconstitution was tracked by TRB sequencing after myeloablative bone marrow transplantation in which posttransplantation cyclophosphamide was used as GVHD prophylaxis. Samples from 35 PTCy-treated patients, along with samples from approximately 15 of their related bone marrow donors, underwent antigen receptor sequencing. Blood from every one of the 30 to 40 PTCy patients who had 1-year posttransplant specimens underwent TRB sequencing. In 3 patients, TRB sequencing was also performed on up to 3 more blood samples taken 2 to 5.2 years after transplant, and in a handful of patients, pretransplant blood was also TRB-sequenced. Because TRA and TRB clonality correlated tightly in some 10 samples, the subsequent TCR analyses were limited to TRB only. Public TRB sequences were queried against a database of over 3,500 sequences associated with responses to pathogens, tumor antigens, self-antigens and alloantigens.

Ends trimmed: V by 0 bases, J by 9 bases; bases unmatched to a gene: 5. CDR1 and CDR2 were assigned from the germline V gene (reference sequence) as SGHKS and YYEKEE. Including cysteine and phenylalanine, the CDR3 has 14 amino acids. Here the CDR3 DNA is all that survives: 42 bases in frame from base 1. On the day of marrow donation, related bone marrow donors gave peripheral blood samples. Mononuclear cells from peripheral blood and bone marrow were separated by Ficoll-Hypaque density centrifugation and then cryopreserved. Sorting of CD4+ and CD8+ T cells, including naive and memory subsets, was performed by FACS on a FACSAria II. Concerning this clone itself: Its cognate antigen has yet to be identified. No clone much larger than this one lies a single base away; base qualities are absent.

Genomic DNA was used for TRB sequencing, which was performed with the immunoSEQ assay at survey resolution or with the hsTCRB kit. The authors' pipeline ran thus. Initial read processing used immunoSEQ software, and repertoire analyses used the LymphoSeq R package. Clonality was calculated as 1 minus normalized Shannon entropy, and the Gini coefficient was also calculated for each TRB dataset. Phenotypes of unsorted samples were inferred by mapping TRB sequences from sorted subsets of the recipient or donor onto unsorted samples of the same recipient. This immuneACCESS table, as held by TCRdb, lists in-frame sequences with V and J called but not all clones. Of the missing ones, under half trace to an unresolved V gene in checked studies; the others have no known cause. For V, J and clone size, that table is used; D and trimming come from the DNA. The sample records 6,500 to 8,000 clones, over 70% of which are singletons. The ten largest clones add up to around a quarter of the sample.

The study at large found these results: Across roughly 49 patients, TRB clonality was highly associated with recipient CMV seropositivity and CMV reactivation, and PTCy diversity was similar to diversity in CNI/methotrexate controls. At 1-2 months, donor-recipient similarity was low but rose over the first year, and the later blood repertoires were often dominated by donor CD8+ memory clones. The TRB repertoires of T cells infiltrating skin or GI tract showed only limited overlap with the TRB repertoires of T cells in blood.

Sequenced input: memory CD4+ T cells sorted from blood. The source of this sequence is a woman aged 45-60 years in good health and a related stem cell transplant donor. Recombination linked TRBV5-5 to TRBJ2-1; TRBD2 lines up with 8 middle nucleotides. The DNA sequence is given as TGTGCCAGCAGCTTGGTCGGGAGGGCCACTGAGCAGTTCTTC. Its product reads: CASSLVGRATEQFF.